This TCR beta chain was observed in a study of T-cell reconstitution after alpha-beta-depleted transplantation in children. Preparation of the TCRbeta library was carried out with unique molecular identifiers. One entry per CDR3 protein, called by TCRdb with MiXCR from the PCR reads. The sample lists about 370,000 distinct CDR3 sequences, about 20% occurring once. This TCR derives from a human donor who donated a stem cell graft to a child with acute myeloid leukemia. Sample: PBMCs from the stem cell graft donor, taken from the stem cell graft.

DNA of the CDR3: TGTGCCAGCAGCTTCTTCACTAGCACAGATACGCAGTATTTT. It is translated as CASSFFTSTDTQYF. This chain joins TRBV7-8 and TRBJ2-3; D unclear. This CDR3 contains 14 residues. Between the trimmed V and J ends, which lost 3 bases and 0 bases, there was a span of 7 bases. Germline CDR1 is SGHVS and CDR2 is FQNEAQ.